This T cell receptor (beta chain) stems from a study of blood T cells in healthy people across ages. Study-level information: Template switching recovered approximately one barcoded beta molecule for every two T cells.

Study conclusions and caveats: Comparison with aged donors showed that long-lived donors had more naive CD4+ cells and higher diversity.

A second PCR, run for roughly 7 to 12 cycles, used a sample-barcoded 5' primer plus a J-beta primer mix. A single record per CDR3 protein comes from TCRdb applying MiXCR to the 5' RACE reads. The table shows hundreds of thousands of distinct CDR3 sequences, with around 24% occurring only once. This clonotype was detected a few times. Antigen: not known. In addition, the sample was reused for a study of T cells of mothers and their children. In that study: Each donor was one of three healthy Caucasian mothers or one of their six children. Slightly higher, non-significant overlap characterized related mother-child pairs relative to unrelated pairs.

The receptor was derived from a boy aged 10-17 years in good health. The sample taken for sequencing was blood.

The CDR3 coding sequence is TGCAGCGTGGGGACGGGTATGGCCGGGGGTACTCCCGAGCAGTACTTC. Translating it yields CSVGTGMAGGTPEQYF. The chain combines TRBV29-1 with TRBJ2-7, with D perhaps TRBD2 (6 bases). The CDR3 length is 16 residues. Germline assignment: CDR1 SQVTM and CDR2 ANQGSEA. The ends were cut back, 6 bases at V and 6 bases at J, with 27 bases in the middle.